This T cell receptor beta chain was identified in a study of early T cells in non-severe SARS-CoV-2 infection. Study outcomes and limitations: Clonotype matching in VDJdb favored anti-spike CD8 responses and did not capture private and CD4 specificities.

CDR1 SGHAT and CDR2 FQNNGV come from the germline V gene. V dropped 1 base and J dropped 0 bases, with 4 bases sitting between them. There are 14 residues in the CDR3. This clonotype was counted a few times. Its antigen is unknown. The library protocol tagged individual cDNA molecules with unique molecular identifiers. One entry per CDR3 protein results from TCRdb running MiXCR on the 5' RACE reads. The table shows approximately 77,000 distinct CDR3 sequences, with about 14% occurring only once. This TCR was recovered from an adult who was a healthcare worker with PCR-confirmed SARS-CoV-2 infection or an uninfected control (not recorded which). Sequenced sample: whole blood. The gene calls are TRBV11-2 and TRBJ2-4; D uncertain. The CDR3 reads CASSLVLAKNIQYF. The CDR3 DNA reads as TGTGCCAGCAGCTTAGTACTAGCCAAAAACATTCAGTACTTC. The full variable domain, its missing parts supplied by reference TRBV11-2 and TRBJ2-4, is EAGVAQSPRYKIIEKRQSVAFWCNPISGHATLYWYQQILGQGPKLLIQFQNNGVVDDSQLPKDRFSAERLKGVDSTLKIQPAKLEDSAVYLCASSLVLAKNIQYFGAGTRLSVL.